The 29 T cell receptor beta chains reported below all come from one sample, sequenced in a study of T-cell reconstitution after alpha-beta-depleted transplantation in children. Unique molecular identifiers were incorporated when the TCRbeta library was constructed. TCRdb re-analysed the PCR reads in MiXCR, keeping a single row per CDR3 protein. This table holds 200,000 to 300,000 distinct CDR3 sequences, about 23% found once. The sequences come from PBMCs, collected before TCRalphabeta/CD19-depleted stem cell transplant. Receptor source: a girl aged 2-9 years with Fanconi anemia, due to receive a stem cell transplant.

The CDR3 loop reads CASSMTGSGYEQYF. For the CDR3, the DNA is TGTGCCAGCAGCATGACAGGAAGTGGCTACGAGCAGTACTTC. The chain links TRBV27 to TRBJ2-7; tentatively, D is TRBD1 (6 bases). CDR3 length equals 14 residues. The V end was cut by 6 bases, the J end by 3 bases, with 15 bases between. From germline, CDR1 is MNHEY and CDR2 SMNVEV (reference sequence).

This clonotype turned up a few times. V usage is TRBV29-1 and J usage is TRBJ2-3; TRBD2 matches at 8 bases. CDR3 length: 15 residues. Trimming at V came to 3 bases and at J to 2 bases, leaving 7 bases not matched to a gene. CDR1 is SQVTM and CDR2 is ANQGSEA in the germline V gene. The CDR3 coding sequence is TGCAGCGTTGAGGCACTAGCGGTCTCCACAGATACGCAGTATTTT. It yields the protein CSVEALAVSTDTQYF.

V and J are TRBV7-2 and TRBJ2-7; D is uncertain. The V and J ends lost 1 base and 4 bases respectively, with 8 bases between them. CDR1 and CDR2 (germline): SGHTA, FQGNSA. The CDR3 contains 13 residues. The CDR3 DNA reads as TGTGCCAGCAGCTTAGTCCCCAGGTACGAGCAGTACTTC. Residues: CASSLVPRYEQYF. The full variable domain, in which reference TRBV7-2 and TRBJ2-7 provide the parts outside the CDR3, is GAGVSQSPSNKVTEKGKDVELRCDPISGHTALYWYRQSLGQGLEFLIYFQGNSAPDKSGLPSDRFSAERTGGSVSTLTIQRTQQEDSAVYLCASSLVPRYEQYFGPGTRLTVT.

This clonotype occurred many times. This rearrangement joins TRBV6-5 to TRBJ2-3; D might be TRBD2 (6 bases). This CDR3 has 15 residues. Germline V lookup: CDR1 MNHEY, CDR2 SVGAGI. V gave up 6 bases and J gave up 2 bases, with 15 bases separating them. The CDR3 sequence is CASSVLRGLTDTQYF. CDR3 sequence (DNA): TGTGCCAGCAGCGTCCTAAGGGGACTCACAGATACGCAGTATTTT.

This sequence joins TRBV20-1 and TRBJ2-1; 7 bases map to TRBD2. J lost 8 bases, V lost 6 bases, and 10 bases had no gene match. Germline V gene sequence: CDR1 DFQATT, CDR2 SNEGSKA (reference sequence). The CDR3 contains 13 residues. In DNA, the CDR3 is TGCAGTGCCGTGACTAGCATAGTCGATGAGCAGTTCTTC. This encodes CSAVTSIVDEQFF.

The chain couples TRBV20-1 to TRBJ2-5, with 7 positions matching TRBD2. This CDR3 has 14 residues. V shed 3 bases, J shed 8 bases, and the junction held 12 bases outside the gene matches. In germline, CDR1 is DFQATT, CDR2 SNEGSKA (reference sequence). CDR3 protein: CSASGGRAVYTQYF. The CDR3 bases are TGCAGTGCTAGTGGGGGGAGGGCCGTTTATACCCAGTACTTC.

This clonotype was counted only a few times. V gene TRBV27 combines with J gene TRBJ2-1, with D perhaps TRBD1 or TRBD2 (6 bases each). The CDR3 extends over 15 amino acids. Looked up from germline, CDR1 is MNHEY and CDR2 is SMNVEV (reference sequence). V lost 3 bases to trimming and J lost 1 base, with 10 bases between them. This CDR3 is CASSLRGTSYNEQFF. The CDR3 region has the DNA TGTGCCAGCAGTTTGCGCGGGACATCCTACAATGAGCAGTTCTTC.

A few counts support this clonotype. Since a much larger clone is just one base distant, this may be a read error. The chain recombines TRBV5-1 with TRBJ2-7; 10 bases match TRBD2. Germline CDR1 is SGHRS and CDR2 is YFSETQ. The CDR3 covers 15 residues. V trimming: 4 bases; J trimming: 2 bases; junction bases outside the gene matches: 6. The CDR3 here is CASSQGLANTYEQYF. CDR3 sequence (DNA): TGCGCCAGCAGCCAGGGACTAGCGAACACCTACGAGCAGTACTTC.

A single count supports this clonotype. The chain is built from TRBV29-1 and TRBJ2-7, with D perhaps matching TRBD2 (6 bases). This CDR3 has 12 amino acids. Trimming took 5 bases from V and 3 from J, leaving 11 bases between them. Looked up from germline, CDR1 is SQVTM and CDR2 is ANQGSEA. CDR3 in amino acids: CSVRLASYEQYF. In DNA form, the CDR3 reads TGCAGCGTTCGTCTAGCGAGCTACGAGCAGTACTTC.

Comment on this clonotype: A much larger clone differs by one base, so this may be a read error. This sequence joins TRBV20-1 and TRBJ1-5; D is uncertain. In germline, CDR1 is DFQATT, CDR2 SNEGSKA (reference sequence). The CDR3 loop spans 12 amino acids. The CDR3 DNA reads as TGCTCCACCGGGAGACCCAATCAGCCCCAGCATTTT. It is translated as CSTGRPNQPQHF.

This clonotype has a handful of counts. The chain couples TRBV21-1 to TRBJ1-1; the table's D call, TRBD1, was not checked against the DNA. TRBV21-1 is assigned pseudogene status. This CDR3 contains 15 residues. This CDR3 reads CASSKNTPMNTEAFF. The CDR3 DNA follows: TGTGCCAGCAGCAAGAATACCCCTATGAACACTGAAGCTTTCTTT.

This clonotype was detected a few times. The chain combines TRBV20-1 with TRBJ2-7; D is unresolved. The CDR3 extends over 14 amino acids. V was pared by 2 bases and J by 2 bases, with 13 bases between. Germline assignment: CDR1 DFQATT and CDR2 SNEGSKA (reference sequence). The CDR3 is CSARTVKSTYEQYF. The CDR3 coding sequence is TGCAGTGCTAGAACGGTAAAGTCGACCTACGAGCAGTACTTC.

The chain joins TRBV29-1 to TRBJ2-3; 7 bases are shared with TRBD2. This CDR3 spans 15 amino acids. Germline V CDR1 and CDR2: SQVTM, ANQGSEA. Trimming removed 3 bases from V and 1 base from J; junction bases left unmatched: 7. Written as DNA, the CDR3 is TGCAGCGTTGATCGGGGAGGGAGGCGCACAGATACGCAGTATTTT. Translation: CSVDRGGRRTDTQYF.

This clonotype came up a few times. The genes are TRBV29-1 and TRBJ2-1; D not resolved. The germline V gene has CDR1 SQVTM and CDR2 ANQGSEA. Trimming shortened V by 6 bases and J by 9 bases, and 6 bases separated the two germline ends. The CDR3 contains 9 residues. The CDR3 sequence is CSVESEQFF. Written as DNA, the CDR3 is TGCAGCGTGGAGAGTGAGCAGTTCTTC.

V gene TRBV27 combines with J gene TRBJ2-3; D is unresolved. Trimming left V 3 bases short and J 4 bases short, with 8 bases between. The CDR3 extends over 13 amino acids. The germline gives CDR1 MNHEY, CDR2 SMNVEV (reference sequence). CDR3: CASSFSYSDTQYF. CDR3 coding DNA: TGTGCCAGCAGTTTCTCCTACTCAGATACGCAGTATTTT.

CDR3 bases: TGTGCCAGCAGTGACGCCGGAAGCTCCTACAATGAGCAGTTCTTC. It yields the protein CASSDAGSSYNEQFF. This chain connects TRBV25-1 to TRBJ2-1; D is ambiguous. CDR3 size: 15 residues. V was trimmed by 3 bases and J by 0 bases, leaving 9 bases between them. Germline CDR1 reads MGHDK; CDR2 reads SYGVNS. The full variable domain, with the rest looked up from reference TRBV25-1 and TRBJ2-1, is EADIYQTPRYLVIGTGKKITLECSQTMGHDKMYWYQQDPGMELHLIHYSYGVNSTEKGDLSSESTVSRIRTEHFPLTLESARPSHTSQYLCASSDAGSSYNEQFFGPGTRLTVL.

This chain connects TRBV7-3 to TRBJ2-1; perhaps TRBD1 as D (7 bases). The germline V and J ends were trimmed by 2 bases and 7 bases, with 18 bases remaining between them. Germline V gene sequence: CDR1 SGHTA, CDR2 FQGTGA. The CDR3 contains 16 residues. The CDR3 sequence is CASSLQGVGGGNEQFF. The DNA for the CDR3 is TGTGCCAGCAGCTTACAGGGGGTAGGAGGGGGAAATGAGCAGTTCTTC.

This clonotype was seen a few times. This chain joins TRBV6-2 or TRBV6-3 and TRBJ2-1, with D unresolved. V was shortened by 2 bases and J by 0 bases, with 5 bases between the two germline ends. The CDR3 has 14 amino acids. CDR1 and CDR2 (germline): MNHEY, SVGEGT. Here the CDR3 reads CASSYRVSYNEQFF. In DNA form, the CDR3 reads TGTGCCAGCAGTTACAGAGTCTCCTACAATGAGCAGTTCTTC.

The table lists this clonotype with a few counts. This chain connects TRBV20-1 to TRBJ2-1; 10 bases are a match to TRBD2. Germline V gene sequence: CDR1 DFQATT, CDR2 SNEGSKA (reference sequence). This CDR3 is built from 13 residues. The CDR3 loop reads CSPRIAGGNEQFF. CDR3 coding DNA: TGCAGCCCTCGTATAGCGGGAGGAAATGAGCAGTTCTTC.

This chain uses TRBV11-1 with TRBJ2-4; D possibly corresponds to TRBD1 (5 bases). Germline assignment: CDR1 SGHAT and CDR2 FQDESV (reference sequence). The CDR3 extends over 18 amino acids. The V end lost 3 bases, the J end lost 3 bases, and 21 bases lay between the germline ends. The CDR3 region has the DNA TGTGCCAGCAGCTTTGGCTCCGACAGCGACGCCGACAAAAACATTCAGTACTTC. This gives the protein CASSFGSDSDADKNIQYF.

The chain uses TRBV20-1 and TRBJ2-3, with 8 nucleotides matching TRBD2. V shed 7 bases, J shed 5 bases, and the junction held 8 bases outside the gene matches. Germline V gene data show CDR1 as DFQATT and CDR2 as SNEGSKA (reference sequence). This CDR3 has 13 amino acids. This chain's CDR3 is CSGTSNSVDTQYF. The CDR3 coding sequence is TGCAGTGGGACTAGCAATTCAGTAGATACGCAGTATTTT.

The J gene is TRBJ2-7, the V gene TRBV7-2; D is possibly TRBD1 or TRBD2 (5 bases each). CDR1 SGHTA and CDR2 FQGNSA come from the germline V gene. The CDR3 is 15 amino acids. The ends were cut back, 5 bases at V and 2 bases at J, with 16 bases in the middle. The CDR3 loop reads CASSPQGPLTYEQYF. The CDR3 DNA reads TGTGCCAGCAGCCCCCAGGGACCCCTAACCTACGAGCAGTACTTC. Filled out from reference TRBV7-2 and TRBJ2-7, the complete variable domain reads GAGVSQSPSNKVTEKGKDVELRCDPISGHTALYWYRQSLGQGLEFLIYFQGNSAPDKSGLPSDRFSAERTGGSVSTLTIQRTQQEDSAVYLCASSPQGPLTYEQYFGPGTRLTVT.

This chain connects TRBV20-1 to TRBJ2-1; D is perhaps TRBD2 (6 bases). The CDR3 is 15 amino acids. V was cut by 2 bases and J by 5 bases, with 16 bases left in between. Germline V CDR1 and CDR2: DFQATT, SNEGSKA (reference sequence). CDR3 sequence: CSARLPGTVNNEQFF. The CDR3 bases are TGCAGTGCTAGACTCCCCGGGACTGTTAACAATGAGCAGTTCTTC.

This clonotype was detected ten times or more. V is TRBV20-1 and J is TRBJ2-3; D is perhaps TRBD2 (6 bases). Germline CDR1 DFQATT, CDR2 SNEGSKA (reference sequence). V was cut by 6 bases and J by 6 bases, with 22 bases left in between. The CDR3 has 15 residues. The CDR3 nucleotides are TGCAGTGCGTTATTCCGGGCCCAAGGAGGGGATACGCAGTATTTT. The encoded protein is CSALFRAQGGDTQYF.

In its sample, this clonotype was seen once. The chain recombines TRBV20-1 with TRBJ2-7, with D unclear. The CDR3 consists of 11 residues. Looked up from germline, CDR1 is DFQATT and CDR2 is SNEGSKA (reference sequence). Trimming shortened V by 5 bases and J by 7 bases, and 12 bases separated the two germline ends. The CDR3 DNA reads as TGCAGTGCTGGATTCACGAGGGAGCAGTACTTC. Translation: CSAGFTREQYF.

This clonotype was detected many times. The chain links TRBV12-3 or TRBV12-4 to TRBJ1-5; D uncertain. This CDR3 spans 13 amino acids. Trimming took off 2 bases at V and 6 bases at J, with 8 bases between the two ends. CDR3 loop: CASSLREVQPQHF. The DNA for the CDR3 is TGTGCCAGCAGTTTAAGGGAAGTTCAGCCCCAGCATTTT.

The chain links TRBV29-1 to TRBJ2-1, with D unresolved. The V end lost 2 bases, the J end lost 4 bases, and 3 bases lay between the germline ends. The CDR3 spans 11 residues. CDR1 and CDR2 from the germline V gene are SQVTM and ANQGSEA. DNA for the CDR3: TGCAGCGTTGAATCATACAATGAGCAGTTCTTC. This encodes CSVESYNEQFF.

This clonotype was picked up many times. This rearrangement joins TRBV12-3 or TRBV12-4 to TRBJ2-1; 9 nucleotides match TRBD2. J lost 4 bases, V lost 2 bases, and 3 bases had no gene match. The CDR3 covers 15 residues. The CDR3 sequence: CASSLMTSGYNEQFF. The DNA for the CDR3 is TGTGCCAGCAGTTTAATGACTAGCGGATACAATGAGCAGTTCTTC.

There are many counts of this clonotype. The gene calls are TRBV12-3 or TRBV12-4 and TRBJ1-4; D is uncertain. V was shortened by 8 bases and J by 3 bases, with 10 bases between the two germline ends. CDR3 size: 13 residues. CDR3: CASQDTPNEKLFF. CDR3 DNA sequence: TGTGCCAGCCAAGACACACCTAATGAAAAACTGTTTTTT.